The 17 T cell receptor beta chains in this list originate from one sample, sequenced in a study of CD8 T cells in ankylosing spondylitis. TCRdb re-called the 5' RACE reads with MiXCR, one entry per CDR3 protein. The table records about 200,000 distinct CDR3 sequences, 9.5% to 15% of them present only once. Source material: blood, either unsorted or a sorted T cell fraction (not recorded which). Receptor source: a male donor with ankylosing spondylitis or in good health (not recorded which).

The CDR3 DNA reads as TGTGCCAGCAGTGATATTGAGGACCAAAATTCACCCCTCCACTTT. This codes for CASSDIEDQNSPLHF. The chain links TRBV2 to TRBJ1-6; no definite D call. Germline CDR1 SNHLY, CDR2 FYNNEI. The V end lost 3 bases, the J end lost 7 bases, and 13 bases lay between the germline ends. CDR3 length equals 15 residues.

The rearrangement joins TRBV6-5 to TRBJ1-2; weak D call: TRBD1 (5 bases). V lost 1 base to trimming and J lost 7 bases, with 7 bases between them. This CDR3 comprises 12 residues. Germline V gives CDR1 MNHEY, CDR2 SVGAGI. The CDR3 loop reads CASSYWGGGYTF. In DNA, the CDR3 is TGTGCCAGCAGTTACTGGGGGGGTGGCTACACCTTC.

This clonotype has more than one count but fewer than ten. The chain is built from TRBV4-1 and TRBJ2-1, with 7 bases that match TRBD2. The CDR3 is 16 residues long. V gave up 1 base and J gave up 8 bases; unmatched junction bases: 11. CDR1 and CDR2 (germline): MGHRA, YSYEKL. In DNA form, the CDR3 reads TGCGCCAGCAGCCAAGGAGCTAGCGGCTCTTGGGATGAGCAGTTCTTC. Translation gives CASSQGASGSWDEQFF.

The chain couples TRBV20-1 to TRBJ2-5, with 13 bases fitting TRBD2. V trimming: 7 bases; J trimming: 6 bases; junction bases outside the gene matches: 11. The CDR3 has 15 residues. Germline CDR1 reads DFQATT; CDR2 reads SNEGSKA (reference sequence). CDR3: CSDPVGLAGRKTQYF. The DNA of the CDR3 is TGCAGTGACCCAGTGGGACTAGCGGGAAGGAAGACCCAGTACTTC.

The chain uses TRBV6-5 and TRBJ2-3; 14 bases match TRBD2. The CDR3 is 17 residues long. Germline assignment: CDR1 MNHEY and CDR2 SVGAGI. The V segment lost 4 bases and the J segment 3 bases; nucleotides outside the gene matches: 6. CDR3 protein: CASSLWTSGRSTDTQYF. In DNA form, the CDR3 reads TGTGCCAGCAGTTTATGGACTAGCGGGAGGTCGACAGATACGCAGTATTTT.

This clonotype was observed a few times. V is TRBV4-2 and J is TRBJ2-1; 13 bases map to TRBD2. This CDR3 region has 18 residues. The V segment lost 0 bases and the J segment 8 bases; nucleotides outside the gene matches: 10. Germline V gene sequence: CDR1 LGHNA, CDR2 YNFKEQ. For the CDR3, the DNA is TGTGCCAGCAGCCAAGATTCTACTAGCGGGAGGGCCTTGGATGAGCAGTTCTTC. This codes for CASSQDSTSGRALDEQFF.

The chain links TRBV20-1 to TRBJ2-7, with unresolved D. Germline V gives CDR1 DFQATT, CDR2 SNEGSKA (reference sequence). The CDR3 is 15 amino acids. Trimming stripped 0 bases from V and 4 bases from J, with 16 bases between. CDR3 sequence: CSARDTTPPSYEQYF. The CDR3 DNA follows: TGCAGTGCTAGAGACACCACTCCCCCGAGTTACGAGCAGTACTTC.

This clonotype has just a few counts. This chain connects TRBV7-9 to TRBJ2-1; the match to TRBD1 covers 7 bases. There are 14 residues in the CDR3. Trimming removed 5 bases from V and 6 bases from J; junction bases left unmatched: 7. Germline CDR1 and CDR2: SEHNR and FQNEAQ (reference sequence). This CDR3 reads CASSPSRQGNEQFF. In DNA form, the CDR3 reads TGTGCCAGCAGCCCCTCCCGACAGGGCAATGAGCAGTTCTTC.

V is TRBV20-1 and J is TRBJ2-1, with TRBD2 identical over 10 bases. There are 15 residues in the CDR3. V lost 2 bases and J lost 8; bases outside the gene matches: 9. Germline V gives CDR1 DFQATT, CDR2 SNEGSKA (reference sequence). The CDR3 DNA reads as TGCAGTGCTAGAAGAGCGGGGGGGGCTTGGGATGAGCAGTTCTTC. It translates to CSARRAGGAWDEQFF.

This clonotype was seen many times. This chain joins TRBV9 and TRBJ2-7, with 7 positions matching TRBD2. CDR1 and CDR2 (germline): SGDLS, YYNGEE. Losses at the gene ends were 0 bases for V and 3 bases for J; bases not matched to a gene: 6. This CDR3 contains 15 residues. The CDR3 bases are TGTGCCAGCAGCGTAGGGAGCGGGAACGTCTACGAGCAGTACTTC. It yields the protein CASSVGSGNVYEQYF.

The chain uses TRBV5-1 and TRBJ1-2; weak D call: TRBD1 (5 bases). CDR3 length: 11 amino acids. Trimming shortened V by 2 bases and J by 7 bases, and 6 bases separated the two germline ends. CDR1 and CDR2 (germline): SGHRS, YFSETQ. Here the CDR3 DNA reads TGCGCCAGCAGCTTTCAGGGTGGCTACACCTTC. It yields the protein CASSFQGGYTF. The full variable domain, in which reference TRBV5-1 and TRBJ1-2 provide the parts outside the CDR3, is KAGVTQTPRYLIKTRGQQVTLSCSPISGHRSVSWYQQTPGQGLQFLFEYFSETQRNKGNFPGRFSGRQFSNSRSEMNVSTLELGDSALYLCASSFQGGYTFGSGTRLTVV.

The gene calls are TRBV6-4 and TRBJ2-3, with 10 bases that match TRBD2. The CDR3 runs 17 residues. Germline V gives CDR1 MRHNA, CDR2 SNTAGT. Trimming removed 0 bases from V and 1 base from J; junction bases left unmatched: 4. CDR3 residues: CASSDSASGSGTDTQYF. CDR3 bases: TGTGCCAGCAGTGACTCGGCTAGCGGGAGCGGCACAGATACGCAGTATTTT.

This clonotype has just a few counts. V and J are TRBV7-9 and TRBJ2-7; 8 bases agree with TRBD2. The V gene end was trimmed by 2 bases and the J gene end by 3 bases; junction bases not matched to a gene: 6. This CDR3 region has 15 residues. In germline, CDR1 is SEHNR, CDR2 FQNEAQ (reference sequence). The CDR3 DNA reads as TGTGCCAGCAGCTTACTAAGCGGGGGTAGCTACGAGCAGTACTTC. Its protein is CASSLLSGGSYEQYF.

The chain carries TRBV5-6 and TRBJ1-3, with unresolved D. V was trimmed by 5 bases and J by 3 bases, leaving 9 bases between them. The germline V gene encodes CDR1 SGHDT and CDR2 YYEEEE. The CDR3 is made up of 13 amino acids. The CDR3 region has the DNA TGTGCCAGCAGTACGGGAGGTGGAAACACCATATATTTT. Residues: CASSTGGGNTIYF.

The genes are TRBV29-1 and TRBJ1-1; D gene unclear. Germline CDR1 SQVTM, CDR2 ANQGSEA. The V end was cut by 1 base, the J end by 4 bases, with 4 bases between. This CDR3 has 11 residues. The CDR3 is CSVEAGTEAFF. The CDR3 nucleotides read TGCAGCGTTGAAGCGGGCACTGAAGCTTTCTTT.

This clonotype was counted ten times or more. The genes are TRBV10-3 and TRBJ1-2, with a tentative D call TRBD1 (6 bases). The CDR3 is 15 amino acids. Germline loops: CDR1 ENHRY, CDR2 SYGVKD. V gave up 6 bases and J gave up 7 bases, with 21 bases separating them. The CDR3: CAISPQTGPLGGYTF. DNA for the CDR3: TGTGCCATCAGCCCTCAAACAGGGCCCCTGGGTGGCTACACCTTC.

The V call is TRBV14, the J call TRBJ2-5; weak D call: TRBD1 (6 bases). V was trimmed by 5 bases and J by 0 bases, leaving 10 bases between them. CDR3 length: 14 residues. Germline V gene sequence: CDR1 SGHDN, CDR2 FVKESK. CDR3 amino acids: CASSSGVYQETQYF. The CDR3 bases are TGTGCCAGCAGCTCAGGGGTGTACCAAGAGACCCAGTACTTC.